This paragraph reports one T cell receptor beta chain. This clone was picked up a small number of times. What antigen it recognizes has not been identified. Base qualities were left out, and no much larger clone turns up one base away. In light of the paper, this sample's time point label describes: pretreatment peripheral blood. The cohort comprised 25 to 35 patients with locally advanced or metastatic urothelial carcinoma treated at Memorial Sloan Kettering on a trial protocol. Peripheral blood mononuclear cells were collected pretreatment and during treatment, with between 1 and 8 total time points per patient. The Qiagen DNeasy Blood extraction kit was used to purify genomic DNA from total PBMCs and tumor samples. PBMCs were collected pretreatment and during treatment, and were isolated and stored as previously described. The sample is drawn from a study of PD-L1 blockade in urothelial cancer (dated by TCRdb to 2016 to 2017). Concerning the study at large: All patients started therapy in the mid-2010s and received atezolizumab 1,200 mg intravenously every 3 weeks. In the same patients who had TCR sequencing, pretreatment tumors also underwent whole exome sequencing and RNA sequencing. Durable clinical benefit meant progression-free survival longer than 6 months, and TCR features were also tested against progression-free and overall survival. Durable clinical benefit was achieved by nine patients but not by the remaining 20. Blood samples gave median yields of approximately 130,000 T cells and 80,000 or so unique TCRs, along with a median clonality of 0.080. An ECOG performance status of 0 or 1 was recorded for the patients, and 0 to 3 prior chemotherapy regimens had been received by the patients. Pretreatment tumor samples, along with matched peripheral blood collected serially before and after atezolizumab treatment, underwent TCR sequencing. Blood samples were analyzed 3 weeks after the start of treatment (second dose) and 6 weeks after the start of treatment. The study was an exploratory multi-omic analysis of somatic, immune and clinical correlates of response to PD-L1 blockade with atezolizumab in urothelial cancer. About 85% of the roughly 29 patients were identified as males with urothelial cancer of bladder origin, and a prior smoking history was reported by 18 of 29 patients. Pretreatment blood TCR-seq was available for twenty-nine patients, at least one posttreatment blood collection was obtained for around 25 patients, and tumor TCR-seq was available for around 25 patients.

Deletion took 1 base off V and 7 bases off J, with a span of 8 bases between the germline ends. Via the germline V gene, CDR1 is SNHLY and CDR2 FYNNEI. The CDR3 numbers 13 residues from cysteine through phenylalanine. Only the CDR3 portion is preserved as DNA: 39 bases, with reading frame beginning at the first base. Broad study findings and their caveats: Because of the small sample size (n of about 29) and the many exploratory analyses performed, the results are intended to be regarded as hypothesis-generating. A pretreatment peripheral blood TCR clonality below the median was linked to improved progression-free and overall survival. Patients with durable benefit showed greater expansion of tumor-associated TCR clones in peripheral blood 3 weeks after starting treatment (n ≈ 23, p = 0.022).

Synthetic TCR analog templates were spiked into each PCR to estimate absolute template abundance from read counts. TCRbeta CDR3 regions were amplified from genomic DNA with bias-controlled V and J gene primers using the immunoSEQ assay. Sequencing of rearranged TCRbeta segments was performed at approximately 20X coverage. In the original analysis: Sequencing errors were corrected by clustering and CDR3s were annotated against IMGT to assign V, D and J genes. Out-of-frame and stop-codon sequences were excluded, and only productive TCRbeta rearrangements were used in downstream analyses. Clonality was calculated as one minus the Shannon entropy normalized by the log of the number of unique productive sequences. Fisher's exact test with Benjamini-Hochberg correction, using a cutoff of adjusted p below 0.01, was how clones that differed between time points or between blood and tumor were identified. TCRdb stores this immuneACCESS table with in-frame sequences only. Part of the clones is absent; in the studies checked, under half of the shortfall reflects unresolved V genes, and no reason is known for the rest. V and J calls and clone size are as listed in that table; D and trimming were resolved from the DNA. The sample records under 95,000 clones, approximately 81% of which are singletons. Jointly, the top ten make up roughly an eighth of the sample.

The clonotype was recovered from a man in his fifties or sixties with urothelial cancer. Here the sequenced sample was PBMCs, taken around atezolizumab (anti-PD-L1) treatment. The chain is made from TRBV2 and TRBJ1-5; no D gene call is confident. Here is the DNA: TGTGCCAGCAGTGAAGGAGGGATCCAGCCCCAGCATTTT. This gives the protein CASSEGGIQPQHF.